Following are 13 T cell receptor beta chains from one sample sequenced in a study of Graves' ophthalmopathy and Graves' hyperthyroidism. For repertoire sequencing, the TCR beta CDR3 regions were amplified from RNA transcripts. RT-PCR with HTBI primers came first, then second-round multiplex PCR. TCRdb analysed the multiplex PCR reads with MiXCR anew, one entry per CDR3 protein. The table records just over 400,000 distinct CDR3 sequences, under 25% of them present only once. The material sequenced was peripheral blood. Receptor source: a woman aged 18 to 35 with stable Graves' hyperthyroidism.

In this sample, this clonotype turned up many times. V gene TRBV29-1 combines with J gene TRBJ1-3; D is possibly TRBD1 (5 bases). The CDR3 is made up of 13 amino acids. Germline-derived CDR1 and CDR2 are SQVTM and ANQGSEA. V lost 5 bases and J 4 bases, leaving 12 bases between the germline ends. DNA of the CDR3: TGCAGCGTTCATCCTCCAGGGGGAAACACCATATATTTT. It is translated as CSVHPPGGNTIYF.

This clonotype has ten or more counts. V and J are TRBV6-5 and TRBJ2-7; 11 bases are a match to TRBD2. Trimming cost V 6 bases and J 7 bases; bases outside gene matches: 14. The CDR3 has 16 amino acids. CDR1 MNHEY and CDR2 SVGAGI come from the germline V gene. The CDR3 DNA follows: TGTGCCAGCAGCCCCCTTTTAGCGGGAGGGCCGGGAGAGCAGTACTTC. It specifies CASSPLLAGGPGEQYF.

This clonotype showed up many times. V usage is TRBV27 and J usage is TRBJ2-7, with D tentatively TRBD1 (5 bases). Germline assignment: CDR1 MNHEY and CDR2 SMNVEV (reference sequence). V gave up 0 bases and J gave up 0 bases, with 15 bases separating them. The CDR3 has 17 residues. The CDR3 here is CASSLSYLADNSYEQYF. The CDR3 DNA is TGTGCCAGCAGTTTATCGTATCTCGCGGACAACTCCTACGAGCAGTACTTC.

This clonotype was detected ten times or more. The chain carries TRBV5-1 and TRBJ2-7; 9 bases map to TRBD2. The CDR3 sequence is 16 residues long. J gave up 6 bases and V 0 bases, and 10 bases lay outside the gene matches. In germline, CDR1 is SGHRS, CDR2 YFSETQ. CDR3 sequence reads: CASSLGLAGARSEQYF. The CDR3 bases are TGCGCCAGCAGCTTGGGGTTAGCGGGAGCCCGATCCGAGCAGTACTTC.

Note on this clonotype: A much larger clone differs by one base, so this may be a read error. V usage is TRBV25-1 and J usage is TRBJ2-7, with D unclear. The CDR3 is 12 amino acids. Germline CDR1 and CDR2: MGHDK and SYGVNS. The DNA for the CDR3 is TGTACCAGCAGTGACTGGGCTTACGAGCAGTACTTC. This sequence encodes CTSSDWAYEQYF.

This clonotype was counted at least ten times. The chain joins TRBV6-2 or TRBV6-3 to TRBJ2-7; 10 positions match TRBD1. V trimming: 1 base; J trimming: 3 bases; junction bases outside the gene matches: 3. Germline V gene sequence: CDR1 MNHEY, CDR2 SVGEGT. The CDR3 loop spans 15 amino acids. Here the CDR3 DNA reads TGTGCCAGCAGTTACTTGGACAGGGGGGTCTACGAGCAGTACTTC. Its translation: CASSYLDRGVYEQYF.

The table lists this clonotype with a few counts. This chain links TRBV13 with TRBJ2-4, with a possible D match to TRBD1 (5 bases). V lost 2 bases, J lost 0 bases, and 8 bases lay in between. Germline CDR1 reads PRHDT; CDR2 reads FYEKMQ (reference sequence). CDR3 length: 15 residues. CDR3 residues: CASSLNRGAKNIQYF. Written as DNA, the CDR3 is TGTGCCAGCAGCTTAAATAGGGGAGCCAAAAACATTCAGTACTTC. Drawing the rest from reference TRBV13 and TRBJ2-4, the complete variable domain is AAGVIQSPRHLIKEKRETATLKCYPIPRHDTVYWYQQGPGQDPQFLISFYEKMQSDKGSIPDRFSAQQFSDYHSELNMSSLELGDSALYFCASSLNRGAKNIQYFGAGTRLSVL.

This clonotype was seen a few times. The chain couples TRBV9 to TRBJ1-1; 8 nucleotides line up with TRBD1. Germline loops: CDR1 SGDLS, CDR2 YYNGEE. CDR3 length equals 14 residues. V gave up 3 bases and J gave up 4 bases; unmatched junction bases: 5. The CDR3 DNA is TGTGCCAGCAGCGCTTCTACAGGGGGCACTGAAGCTTTCTTT. Amino acids: CASSASTGGTEAFF.

This clonotype occurred many times. This chain uses TRBV27 with TRBJ1-5, with TRBD1 as a possible D gene (6 bases). CDR1 is MNHEY and CDR2 is SMNVEV in the germline V gene (reference sequence). The CDR3 spans 17 residues. V was trimmed by 5 bases and J by 0 bases, leaving 17 bases between them. The DNA for the CDR3 is TGTGCCAGCAGTGCCGGACAGCGAATTAATAGCAATCAGCCCCAGCATTTT. The encoded protein is CASSAGQRINSNQPQHF.

This clonotype came up many times. V and J are TRBV29-1 and TRBJ1-2; 7 bases map to TRBD1. CDR1 and CDR2 (germline): SQVTM, ANQGSEA. Germline trimming cut 7 bases from V and 1 base from J; bases unmatched to any gene: 6. The CDR3 is 13 residues long. This CDR3 reads CSAWQGGNYGYTF. DNA for the CDR3: TGCAGCGCATGGCAGGGGGGTAACTATGGCTACACCTTC.

Notes on this clonotype: A much larger clonotype is one base distant, so this may be a read error. The rearrangement links TRBV4-1 to TRBJ2-7; 12 bases align to TRBD2. The CDR3 sequence is 17 residues long. The germline V gene has CDR1 MGHRA and CDR2 YSYEKL. This chain's CDR3 is CASSQGPTSGSSYEHYF. CDR3 DNA: TGCGCCAGCAGCCAAGGGCCGACTAGCGGGAGCTCCTACGAGCATTACTTC.

This clonotype showed up many times. As DNA, the CDR3 is TGTGCCAGCAGAAGTAAATGGACAAGCAATCAGCCCCAGCATTTT. Encoded protein: CASRSKWTSNQPQHF. The rearrangement joins TRBV27 to TRBJ1-5, with a tentative D call TRBD1 (5 bases). Trimming removed 6 bases from V and 1 base from J, with 13 bases in between. From germline, CDR1 is MNHEY and CDR2 SMNVEV (reference sequence). This CDR3 spans 15 amino acids.

The chain is built from TRBV6-1 and TRBJ1-1; D gene uncertain. The V gene lost 4 bases and the J gene lost 3 bases, with 12 bases spanning the gap. CDR1 and CDR2 (germline): MNHNS, SASEGT. This CDR3 spans 14 amino acids. The chain's CDR3 is CASSVERWDTEAFF. The CDR3 coding sequence is TGTGCCAGCAGTGTTGAGAGGTGGGACACTGAAGCTTTCTTT.